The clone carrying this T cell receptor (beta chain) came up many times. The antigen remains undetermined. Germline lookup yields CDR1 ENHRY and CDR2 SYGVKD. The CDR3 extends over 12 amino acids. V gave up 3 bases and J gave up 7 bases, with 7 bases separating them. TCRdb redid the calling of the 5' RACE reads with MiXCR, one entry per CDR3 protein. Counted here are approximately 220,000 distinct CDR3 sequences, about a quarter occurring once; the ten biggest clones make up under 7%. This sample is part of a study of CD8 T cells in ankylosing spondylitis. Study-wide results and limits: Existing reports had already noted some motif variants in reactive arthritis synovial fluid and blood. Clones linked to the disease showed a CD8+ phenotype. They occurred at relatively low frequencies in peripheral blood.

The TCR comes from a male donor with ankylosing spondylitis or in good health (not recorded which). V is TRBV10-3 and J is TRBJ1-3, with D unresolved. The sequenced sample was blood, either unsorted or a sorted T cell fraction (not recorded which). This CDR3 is CAISDVGNTIYF. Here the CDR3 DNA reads TGTGCCATCAGTGACGTCGGGAACACCATATATTTT.